This T cell receptor beta chain emerged from a study of shared clonotypes between healthy human individuals. The CDR3 is made up of 17 amino acids. J lost 7 bases, V lost 3 bases, and 11 bases had no gene match. CDR1 is MNHNS, CDR2 SASEGT, per germline. CD8 cells regarded as naive lacked CD45RO, were positively chosen for CCR7, and omitted terminally differentiated effector memory CD45RA+ cells. Method: immunoSEQ multiplex PCR; TCRdb's copy keeps in-frame clones and lacks some. The repertoire includes roughly 2,000,000 clones, about 95% of them detected once, and more than 0.9% sits in the top ten. Material for sequencing was naive CD8+ T cells sorted from blood. The chain has TRBV6-1 and TRBJ2-2; 10 bases fit TRBD2. The origin of this receptor is a man younger than 35 in good health. CDR3 in amino acids: CASSDFIVTSGDGELFF. The CDR3 nucleotides are TGTGCCAGCAGTGATTTTATAGTAACTAGCGGGGACGGGGAGCTGTTTTTT.